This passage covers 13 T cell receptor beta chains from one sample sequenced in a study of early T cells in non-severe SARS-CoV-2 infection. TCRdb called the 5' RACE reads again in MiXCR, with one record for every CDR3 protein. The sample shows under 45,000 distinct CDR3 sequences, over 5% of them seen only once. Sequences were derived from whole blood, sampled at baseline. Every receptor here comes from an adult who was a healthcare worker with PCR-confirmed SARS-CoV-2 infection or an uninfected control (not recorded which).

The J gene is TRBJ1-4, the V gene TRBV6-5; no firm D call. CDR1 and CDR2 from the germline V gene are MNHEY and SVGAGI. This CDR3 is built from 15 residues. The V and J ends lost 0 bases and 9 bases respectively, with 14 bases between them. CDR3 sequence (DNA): TGTGCCAGCAGTTACTCGGCCCGGCGGAACAAAAAACTGTTTTTT. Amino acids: CASSYSARRNKKLFF.

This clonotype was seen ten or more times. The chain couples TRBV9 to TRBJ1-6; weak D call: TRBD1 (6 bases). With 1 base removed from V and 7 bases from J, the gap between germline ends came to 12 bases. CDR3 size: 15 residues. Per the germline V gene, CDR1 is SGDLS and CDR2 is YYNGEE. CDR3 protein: CASSVSGAWNSPLHF. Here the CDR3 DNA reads TGTGCCAGCAGCGTATCGGGGGCGTGGAATTCACCCCTCCACTTT.

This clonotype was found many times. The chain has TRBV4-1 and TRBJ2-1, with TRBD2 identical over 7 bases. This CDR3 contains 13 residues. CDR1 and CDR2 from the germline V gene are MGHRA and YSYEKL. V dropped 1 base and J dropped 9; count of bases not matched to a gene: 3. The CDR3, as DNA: TGCGCCAGCAGCCAAGTGGTAGCGGGTGAGCAGTTCTTC. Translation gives CASSQVVAGEQFF.

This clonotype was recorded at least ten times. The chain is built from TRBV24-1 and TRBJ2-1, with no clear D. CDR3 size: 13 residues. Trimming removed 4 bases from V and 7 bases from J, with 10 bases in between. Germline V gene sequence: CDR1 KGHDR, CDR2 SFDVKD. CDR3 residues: CATSDTGGNEQFF. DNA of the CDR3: TGTGCCACCAGTGACACTGGTGGGAATGAGCAGTTCTTC.

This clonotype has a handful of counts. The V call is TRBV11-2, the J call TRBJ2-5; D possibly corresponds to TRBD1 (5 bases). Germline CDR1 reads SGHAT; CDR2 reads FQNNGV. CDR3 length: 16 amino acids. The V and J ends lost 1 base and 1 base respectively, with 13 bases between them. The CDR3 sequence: CASSLGRGQGQETQYF. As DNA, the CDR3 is TGTGCCAGCAGCTTAGGACGTGGGCAGGGCCAAGAGACCCAGTACTTC.

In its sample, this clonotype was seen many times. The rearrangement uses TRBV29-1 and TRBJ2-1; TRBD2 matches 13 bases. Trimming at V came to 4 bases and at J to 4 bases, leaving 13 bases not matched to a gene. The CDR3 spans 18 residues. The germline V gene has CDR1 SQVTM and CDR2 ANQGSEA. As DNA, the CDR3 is TGCAGCGTTGTTGGCTGGGGACTAGCGGGAAGGGGGTACAATGAGCAGTTCTTC. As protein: CSVVGWGLAGRGYNEQFF.

The CDR3 is CASSPISGTSGSNEQFF. CDR3 coding DNA: TGTGCCAGCAGCCCGATCTCCGGGACTAGCGGGAGCAATGAGCAGTTCTTC. The rearrangement uses TRBV14 and TRBJ2-1; TRBD2 agrees at 14 bases. V shed 4 bases, J shed 6 bases, and the junction held 8 bases outside the gene matches. CDR3 size: 17 residues. Germline V lookup: CDR1 SGHDN, CDR2 FVKESK. The full variable domain, with the rest looked up from reference TRBV14 and TRBJ2-1, is EAGVTQFPSHSVIEKGQTVTLRCDPISGHDNLYWYRRVMGKEIKFLLHFVKESKQDESGMPNNRFLAERTGGTYSTLKVQPAELEDSGVYFCASSPISGTSGSNEQFFGPGTRLTVL.

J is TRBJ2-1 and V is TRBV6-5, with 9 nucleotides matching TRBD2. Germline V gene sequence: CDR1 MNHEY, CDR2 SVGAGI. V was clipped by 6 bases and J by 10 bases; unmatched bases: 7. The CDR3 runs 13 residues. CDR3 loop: CASRGQAGGEQFF. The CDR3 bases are TGTGCCAGCAGGGGACAAGCGGGAGGAGAGCAGTTCTTC.

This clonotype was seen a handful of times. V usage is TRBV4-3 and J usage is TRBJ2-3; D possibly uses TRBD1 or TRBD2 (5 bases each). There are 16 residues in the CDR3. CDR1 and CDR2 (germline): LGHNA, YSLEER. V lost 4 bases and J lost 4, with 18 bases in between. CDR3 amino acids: CASSPHIVQGADTQYF. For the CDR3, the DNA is TGCGCCAGCAGCCCCCATATAGTGCAGGGAGCAGATACGCAGTATTTT.

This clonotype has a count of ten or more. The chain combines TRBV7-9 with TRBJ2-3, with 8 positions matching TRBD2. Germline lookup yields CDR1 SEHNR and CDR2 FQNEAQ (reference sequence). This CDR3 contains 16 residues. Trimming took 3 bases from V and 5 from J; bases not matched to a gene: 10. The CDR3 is CASSFGRTGGGDTQYF. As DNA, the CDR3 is TGTGCCAGCAGCTTTGGACGGACGGGAGGGGGAGATACGCAGTATTTT. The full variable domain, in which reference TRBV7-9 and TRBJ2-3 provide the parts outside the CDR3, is DTGVSQNPRHKITKRGQNVTFRCDPISEHNRLYWYRQTLGQGPEFLTYFQNEAQLEKSRLLSDRFSAERPKGSFSTLEIQRTEQGDSAMYLCASSFGRTGGGDTQYFGPGTRLTVL.

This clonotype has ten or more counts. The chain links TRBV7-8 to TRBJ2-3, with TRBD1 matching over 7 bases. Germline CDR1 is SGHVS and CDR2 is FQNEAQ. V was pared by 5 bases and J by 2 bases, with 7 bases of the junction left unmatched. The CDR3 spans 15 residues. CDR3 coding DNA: TGTGCCAGCAGCCCTCAGGGGGAGCCCACAGATACGCAGTATTTT. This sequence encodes CASSPQGEPTDTQYF. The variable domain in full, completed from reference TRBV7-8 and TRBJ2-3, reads GAGVSQSPRYKVAKRGQDVALRCDPISGHVSLFWYQQALGQGPEFLTYFQNEAQLDKSGLPSDRFFAERPEGSVSTLKIQRTQQEDSAVYLCASSPQGEPTDTQYFGPGTRLTVL.

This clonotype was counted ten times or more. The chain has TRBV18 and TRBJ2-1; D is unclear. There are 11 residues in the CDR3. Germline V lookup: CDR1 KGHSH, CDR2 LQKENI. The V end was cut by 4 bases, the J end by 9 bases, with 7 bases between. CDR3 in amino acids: CASSLDIEQFF. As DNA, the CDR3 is TGTGCCAGCTCACTCGACATTGAGCAGTTCTTC.

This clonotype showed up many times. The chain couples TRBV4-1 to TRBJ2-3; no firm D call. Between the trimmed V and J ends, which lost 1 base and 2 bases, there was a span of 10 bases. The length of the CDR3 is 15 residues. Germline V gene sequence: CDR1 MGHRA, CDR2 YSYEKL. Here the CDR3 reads CASSQGRILTDTQYF. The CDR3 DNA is TGCGCCAGCAGCCAAGGACGGATACTCACAGATACGCAGTATTTT.